This T cell receptor beta chain derives from a study of beta chain features in type 1 diabetes. Overall study results and limits: The study found fewer insertions and more deletions at VDJ junctions in type 1 diabetes patients.

The germline V gene has CDR1 SGHNT and CDR2 YYREEE (reference sequence). With 2 bases clipped from V and 4 bases from J, the junction kept 5 bases outside the gene matches. The CDR3 is made up of 14 amino acids. The whole isolated RNA underwent reverse transcription, so sequencing captured expressed TCRB transcripts. Here immunoSEQ multiplex PCR was the method, and the copy in TCRdb shows in-frame clones only, minus some. The data contain fewer than 900,000 clones, 15% to 20% of them singletons. Details on this clone: Its antigen is as yet unknown.

This TCR was sampled from a woman aged 18-30 years in good health. V and J are TRBV5-4 and TRBJ1-1; 7 positions agree with TRBD1. What was sequenced was naive CD4+ T cells from blood. The CDR3 DNA reads as TGTGCCAGCAGCTTTCCTGAGGGGGCCACTGAAGCTTTCTTT. As protein: CASSFPEGATEAFF. Full variable domain (missing parts from reference TRBV5-4 and TRBJ1-1): ETGVTQSPTHLIKTRGQQVTLRCSSQSGHNTVSWYQQALGQGPQFIFQYYREEENGRGNFPPRFSGLQFPNYSSELNVNALELDDSALYLCASSFPEGATEAFFGQGTRLTVV.